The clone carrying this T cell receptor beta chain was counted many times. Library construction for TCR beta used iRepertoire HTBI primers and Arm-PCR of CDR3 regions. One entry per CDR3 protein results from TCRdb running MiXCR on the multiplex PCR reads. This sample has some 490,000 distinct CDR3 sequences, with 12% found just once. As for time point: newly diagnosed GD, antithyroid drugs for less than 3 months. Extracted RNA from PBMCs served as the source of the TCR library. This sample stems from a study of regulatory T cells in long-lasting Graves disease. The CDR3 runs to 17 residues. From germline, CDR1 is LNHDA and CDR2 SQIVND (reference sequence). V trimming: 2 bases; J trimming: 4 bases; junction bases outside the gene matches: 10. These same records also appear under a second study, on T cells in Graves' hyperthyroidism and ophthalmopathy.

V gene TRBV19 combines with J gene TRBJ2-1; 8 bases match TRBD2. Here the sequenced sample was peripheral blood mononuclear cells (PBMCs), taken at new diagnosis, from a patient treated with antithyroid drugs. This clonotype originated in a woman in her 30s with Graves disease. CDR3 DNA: TGTGCCAGTAGTATAACAAGCGGGGGTCCTCCTTACAATGAGCAGTTCTTC. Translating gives CASSITSGGPPYNEQFF.